Here is one TCR beta chain with its context. Profiling relied on immunoSEQ multiplex PCR, and the TCRdb table lists in-frame clones only, not all of them. Of some 140,000 clones listed, about nine tenths are singletons. V lost 5 bases to trimming and J lost 0 bases, with 10 bases between them. The CDR3 is 14 residues long. Germline CDR1 reads SNHLY; CDR2 reads FYNNEI. The source of the sample is a study of control samples from healthy donors and cancer patients. Sequenced input: blood. V gene TRBV2 combines with J gene TRBJ1-1; TRBD1 might be the D (5 bases). The receptor was derived from a man aged 30-40 years in good health. Here the CDR3 reads CASSFGGLNTEAFF. The CDR3 DNA follows: TGTGCCAGCAGTTTTGGGGGACTGAACACTGAAGCTTTCTTT.